This T cell receptor (beta chain) was identified during a study of blood T cell repertoires in COVID-19. This clone was recorded once. Produced via immunoSEQ multiplex PCR; TCRdb's table is partial and in-frame only. The data show more than 150,000 clones, around nine tenths seen once. The CDR3 loop spans 15 amino acids. The V gene end was trimmed by 5 bases and the J gene end by 4 bases; junction bases not matched to a gene: 8. The germline CDR1 and CDR2 sequences are SGHAT and FQNNGV. The specimen sequenced was peripheral blood. This TCR was recovered from a woman aged 70 to 79 with acute or convalescent COVID-19. The V gene is TRBV11-2, the J gene TRBJ2-3, with 8 bases identical to TRBD1. The CDR3 region has the DNA TGTGCCAGCAGCACAAGGACAGGGTGGTCAGATACGCAGTATTTT. It translates to CASSTRTGWSDTQYF.